Listed below are T cell receptor beta chains from one sample, sequenced in a study of blood T cell repertoires in COVID-19. Profiling relied on immunoSEQ multiplex PCR, and the TCRdb table lists in-frame clones only, not all of them. The data contain about 63,000 clones, 70% to 80% of them singletons. Sequencing was done on a sample of peripheral blood. The receptors were gathered from a woman aged 80 or over with acute or convalescent COVID-19. Each CDR3 is given with its conserved first and last residue. The D gene is left open where the match is weak. For some rows the clone size is stated as once, few or many, or as a class when expanded; others skip it.

-	TRBV28	TRBJ2-1	-	CASSRTYNNEQFF	TGTGCCAGCAGCCGGACATACAACAATGAGCAGTTCTTC
-	TRBV7-9	TRBJ2-7	TRBD1	CASSLAPLVTQGANEQYF	TGTGCCAGCAGCTTAGCGCCTCTGGTAACACAGGGGGCGAACGAGCAGTACTTC
-	TRBV14	TRBJ1-2	-	CASSQDWDFAGYTF	TGTGCCAGCAGCCAAGACTGGGACTTTGCTGGCTACACCTTC
-	TRBV5-1	TRBJ2-2	-	CASSLRQGITGELFF	TGCGCCAGCAGCTTGAGGCAGGGTATCACCGGGGAGCTGTTTTTT
-	TRBV18	TRBJ1-1	-	CASSLNKELNTEAFF	TGTGCCAGCTCACTAAATAAGGAGTTGAACACTGAAGCTTTCTTT
-	TRBV28	TRBJ2-1	-	CASSFAQVGNEQFF	TGTGCCAGCAGTTTTGCACAGGTCGGCAATGAGCAGTTCTTC
few	TRBV7-8	TRBJ2-7	TRBD2	CASSSFSGTSGSPSYEQYF	TGTGCCAGCAGCTCCTTTTCCGGGACTAGCGGGAGTCCCTCCTACGAGCAGTACTTC
-	TRBV28	TRBJ1-1	TRBD1	CATTLRGREAFF	TGTGCCACAACCTTGAGGGGGCGGGAAGCTTTCTTT
-	TRBV18	TRBJ1-6	TRBD1	CASSLSGTVNSPLHF	TGTGCCAGCTCATTATCCGGGACAGTCAATTCACCCCTCCACTTT
few	TRBV10-3	TRBJ1-6	-	CAISEQENSPLHF	TGTGCCATCAGTGAACAGGAAAATTCACCCCTCCACTTT
once	TRBV20-1	TRBJ1-6	-	CSASRGNTYNSPLHF	TGCAGTGCTAGTCGAGGGAACACCTATAATTCACCCCTCCACTTT
few	TRBV7-9	TRBJ1-1	-	CASSLETLNTEAFF	TGTGCCAGCAGCTTGGAGACTCTGAACACTGAAGCTTTCTTT
few	TRBV28	TRBJ2-7	TRBD1	CASSSPGTGSGGFYEQYF	TGTGCCAGCAGTTCCCCGGGGACAGGGTCTGGGGGGTTTTACGAGCAGTACTTC
-	TRBV20-1	TRBJ2-7	TRBD1	CSASQPGGMGREQYF	TGCAGTGCTAGTCAACCAGGGGGAATGGGTCGCGAGCAGTACTTC
once	TRBV2	TRBJ2-1	-	CASTKIGYNEQFF	TGTGCCAGTACAAAAATCGGGTACAATGAGCAGTTCTTC
-	TRBV6-5	TRBJ1-5	-	CASRRTGYSNQPQHF	TGTGCCAGCAGACGAACAGGTTATAGCAATCAGCCCCAGCATTTT
medium-sized	TRBV11-3	TRBJ2-7	TRBD1	CASSLVYRGAESYEQYF	TGTGCCAGCAGCTTAGTATACAGGGGGGCCGAAAGCTACGAGCAGTACTTC
once	TRBV9	TRBJ2-3	TRBD1	CASSVVGTGPDTQYF	TGTGCCAGCAGCGTAGTCGGGACAGGGCCAGATACGCAGTATTTT
-	TRBV9	TRBJ2-6	-	CASGSRGRGSGANVLTF	TGTGCCAGCGGGTCAAGGGGCAGGGGCTCTGGGGCCAACGTCCTGACTTTC
-	TRBV27	TRBJ1-2	-	CASSGNEALNYGYTF	TGTGCCAGCAGTGGTAATGAGGCCCTTAACTATGGCTACACCTTC
-	TRBV12-3/TRBV12-4	TRBJ1-1	-	CASSTMNTEAFF	TGTGCCAGCAGTACAATGAACACTGAAGCTTTCTTT